Many counts were recorded for the clone carrying this T cell receptor (beta chain). These data originate in a study of neurological immune-mediated disorders. V gave up 4 bases and J gave up 4 bases; unmatched junction bases: 5. Looked up from germline, CDR1 is SGHRS and CDR2 is YFSETQ. This CDR3 has 14 amino acids. TCRdb processed the 5' RACE reads anew with MiXCR; each CDR3 protein has one entry. The table lists tens of thousands of distinct CDR3 sequences, under 7.5% of them singletons. The sequenced sample consisted of PBMCs. V usage is TRBV5-1 and J usage is TRBJ1-1; 9 nucleotides line up with TRBD1. The receptor's source is a woman aged 40 to 55 in good health. CDR3 sequence (DNA): TGCGCCAGCAGCACCCGGACAGGGGCCACTGAAGCTTTCTTT. Translated: CASSTRTGATEAFF.